The source of this T cell receptor (beta chain) is a study of T cell repertoires in cytomegalovirus infection (dated 2019 in TCRdb). As for the study more broadly: The peptide stimulations were aimed at well-studied HLA-B-restricted epitopes as well as recently identified HLA-C-restricted CMV epitopes, whose presentation resists viral immunomodulation. Because public TCR beta signatures pointed to carriage of CMV infection together with the matching HLA type, the HLA type of each donor mattered for the analysis.

The full study reports these points: The ex vivo response was dominated by HLA-C-restricted CMV-specific TCR beta clonotypes, which also provided the single most frequent clonotype in two of eight donors. In both this cohort and an independent cohort of 300 to 450 donors, the cumulative frequency of public TCR beta family members distinguished carriers of CMV infection plus the relevant HLA type.

The trim is 0 bases for V and 0 bases for J, with a gap of 15 bases between the germline ends. Including cysteine and phenylalanine, the CDR3 has 19 amino acids. The entry retains the CDR3 DNA only, 57 bases that are in frame from base 1. CDR1 MGHRA and CDR2 YSYEKL are derived from the germline V gene. This sample's treatment or condition label indicates: in vitro stimulation with specific CMV peptide epitopes to enrich CMV-specific T cells. For this clonotype: What this receptor recognizes is not known. Per-base quality was not reported, and no clone a single base away is much larger than it.

Sequencing relied on an Illumina HiSeq 1500. In-frame beta chains were kept once TCRdb had trimmed the public reads at Q25 with fastp and called clones with MiXCR. When rows share a CDR3 protein, they turn into one entry using the most common DNA and genes. The sample records approximately 470,000 distinct CDR3 sequences, roughly 43% of which are singletons. Approximately 40% of the sample goes to the ten largest clones. The sample consisted of cultured PBMCs, taken from culture after CMV antigen stimulation. This TCR was sampled from a human donor in good health (CMV status not recorded). Some clones in this sample may be carry-over from other donors' samples. The V gene is TRBV4-1 and the J gene is TRBJ2-6; TRBD2 is a possible D gene, resting on 6 matching bases. The nucleotides are TGCGCCAGCAGCCAAGAGGCGGCGGGGAGGCTCTCTGGGGCCAACGTCCTGACTTTC. Its translation is CASSQEAAGRLSGANVLTF.